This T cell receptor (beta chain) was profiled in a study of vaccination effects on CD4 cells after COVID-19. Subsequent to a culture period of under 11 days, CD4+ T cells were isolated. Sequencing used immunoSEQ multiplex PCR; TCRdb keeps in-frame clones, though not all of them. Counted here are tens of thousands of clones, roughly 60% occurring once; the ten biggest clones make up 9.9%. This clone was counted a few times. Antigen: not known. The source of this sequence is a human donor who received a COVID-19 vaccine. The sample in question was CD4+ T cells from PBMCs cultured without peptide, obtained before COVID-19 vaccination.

CDR3 loop: CASSLYGVAHSPLHF. CDR3 bases: TGTGCCAGCAGTTTATATGGGGTTGCGCATTCACCCCTCCACTTT. The chain is built from TRBV27 and TRBJ1-6; D not certain. The CDR3 runs to 15 residues. Per germline, CDR1 MNHEY and CDR2 SMNVEV (reference sequence). V lost 1 base to trimming and J lost 8 bases, with 12 bases between them.